Listed here are 13 T cell receptor beta chains from one sample, sequenced in a study of PD-1 blockade in classical Hodgkin lymphoma. Assay used: immunoSEQ multiplex PCR; TCRdb lists only in-frame clones, some missing. The sample holds about 42,000 clones; 70% to 80% are singletons and the top ten take less than 4%. Brentuximab vedotin exposure varied, and every patient relapsed after autologous stem cell transplantation. This material consisted of peripheral blood mononuclear cells (PBMCs), taken at baseline. The receptor set was obtained from a human donor with classical Hodgkin lymphoma.

In this sample, this clone turned up a few times. The rearrangement uses TRBV4-1 and TRBJ2-7; D tentatively reads TRBD1 or TRBD2 (7 bases each). This CDR3 comprises 15 residues. Per germline, CDR1 MGHRA and CDR2 YSYEKL. V shed 2 bases and J shed 4 bases, with 15 bases lying between them. CDR3 loop: CASSQTAGGLYEQYF. The CDR3 DNA sequence: TGCGCCAGCAGCCAAACCGCAGGGGGACTATACGAGCAGTACTTC.

The V call is TRBV10-3, the J call TRBJ2-1; TRBD2 aligns across 9 bases. The ends lost 3 bases at V and 5 bases at J; junction bases unmatched: 2. This CDR3 spans 14 amino acids. In germline, CDR1 is ENHRY, CDR2 SYGVKD. This CDR3 reads CAISDLAGDNEQFF. In DNA, the CDR3 is TGTGCCATCAGTGATTTAGCGGGAGACAATGAGCAGTTCTTC.

This CDR3 is CASSPGTGRGNTIYF. CDR3 coding DNA: TGCGCCAGCAGCCCCGGGACAGGGAGGGGAAACACCATATATTTT. The chain couples TRBV5-1 to TRBJ1-3, with 9 bases lining up with TRBD1. The ends lost 4 bases at V and 4 bases at J; junction bases unmatched: 6. The CDR3 extends over 15 amino acids. Germline CDR1 SGHRS, CDR2 YFSETQ. The full variable domain, with the rest looked up from reference TRBV5-1 and TRBJ1-3, is KAGVTQTPRYLIKTRGQQVTLSCSPISGHRSVSWYQQTPGQGLQFLFEYFSETQRNKGNFPGRFSGRQFSNSRSEMNVSTLELGDSALYLCASSPGTGRGNTIYFGEGSWLTVV.

The chain combines TRBV5-1 with TRBJ2-5; D uncertain. CDR1 and CDR2 from the germline V gene are SGHRS and YFSETQ. The CDR3 length is 13 residues. V was pared by 7 bases and J by 5 bases, with 15 bases between. The CDR3 sequence: CASGLYTTETQYF. CDR3 nucleotide sequence: TGCGCCAGCGGATTATACACGACCGAGACCCAGTACTTC.

This clone occurred many times. The chain recombines TRBV9 with TRBJ2-3; D is uncertain. With 0 bases removed from V and 2 bases from J, the gap between germline ends came to 4 bases. Germline-derived CDR1 and CDR2 are SGDLS and YYNGEE. The CDR3 loop spans 13 amino acids. The CDR3 coding sequence is TGTGCCAGCAGCGTAGGGGTCACAGATACGCAGTATTTT. Translated: CASSVGVTDTQYF. Variable domain in full (rest from reference TRBV9 and TRBJ2-3): DSGVTQTPKHLITATGQRVTLRCSPRSGDLSVYWYQQSLDQGLQFLIQYYNGEERAKGNILERFSAQQFPDLHSELNLSSLELGDSALYFCASSVGVTDTQYFGPGTRLTVL.

The chain links TRBV27 to TRBJ1-2; D is ambiguous. CDR3 length: 15 amino acids. Germline V gene data show CDR1 as MNHEY and CDR2 as SMNVEV (reference sequence). Trimming took 5 bases from V and 0 from J, leaving 13 bases between them. Written as DNA, the CDR3 is TGTGCCAGCAGTCCCTATGAGGCTTCTAACTATGGCTACACCTTC. Residues: CASSPYEASNYGYTF.

CDR3 loop: CASSEGGGLGETQYF. The DNA of the CDR3 is TGTGCCAGCAGTGAAGGAGGAGGGCTCGGGGAGACCCAGTACTTC. The chain links TRBV2 to TRBJ2-5, with TRBD2 as a possible D gene (6 bases). CDR1 and CDR2 (germline): SNHLY, FYNNEI. V lost 1 base and J lost 5, with 14 bases in between. The CDR3 sequence is 15 residues long. Full variable domain (missing parts from reference TRBV2 and TRBJ2-5): EPEVTQTPSHQVTQMGQEVILRCVPISNHLYFYWYRQILGQKVEFLVSFYNNEISEKSEIFDDQFSVERPDGSNFTLKIRSTKLEDSAMYFCASSEGGGLGETQYFGPGTRLLVL.

The rearrangement uses TRBV6-6 and TRBJ2-3; TRBD2 agrees at 10 bases. This CDR3 has 16 residues. J was trimmed by 5 bases and V by 6 bases; bases with no gene match: 11. The germline V gene has CDR1 MNHNY and CDR2 SVGAGI (reference sequence). DNA for the CDR3: TGTGCCAGCAGCCTTCAAAGCGGGGGGGAGAAAGATACGCAGTATTTT. It specifies CASSLQSGGEKDTQYF.

This chain joins TRBV19 and TRBJ2-3; 7 bases are a match to TRBD2. J gave up 0 bases and V 4 bases, and 7 bases lay outside the gene matches. CDR1 and CDR2 (germline): LNHDA, SQIVND (reference sequence). CDR3 length: 16 amino acids. Written as DNA, the CDR3 is TGTGCCAGTAGTAGGGGGGGGACGGTAAGCACAGATACGCAGTATTTT. This encodes CASSRGGTVSTDTQYF. Full variable domain (remainder filled in from reference TRBV19 and TRBJ2-3): DGGITQSPKYLFRKEGQNVTLSCEQNLNHDAMYWYRQDPGQGLRLIYYSQIVNDFQKGDIAEGYSVSREKKESFPLTVTSAQKNPTAFYLCASSRGGTVSTDTQYFGPGTRLTVL.

The sample holds a few counts of this clone. The J gene is TRBJ2-7, the V gene TRBV6-4; 13 bases match TRBD2. The junction had 8 bases not matched to a gene; V was cut back by 6 bases and J by 0 bases. This CDR3 has 17 residues. CDR1 and CDR2 from the germline V gene are MRHNA and SNTAGT. The CDR3 sequence is CASRPGTSGKISYEQYF. The DNA for the CDR3 is TGTGCCAGCAGGCCCGGGACTAGCGGGAAAATCTCCTACGAGCAGTACTTC.

This chain links TRBV21-1 with TRBJ2-7; the table's D call, TRBD1, was not checked against the DNA. TRBV21-1 is a known pseudogene. This CDR3 spans 16 amino acids. CDR3 DNA sequence: TGTGCCAGCAGCGGGGCAGGGGCCTTTAAGTCCTACGAGCAGTACTTC. Protein product: CASSGAGAFKSYEQYF.

The chain is built from TRBV7-3 and TRBJ2-1, with D unresolved. Germline-derived CDR1 and CDR2 are SGHTA and FQGTGA. The CDR3 length is 15 residues. Between the trimmed V and J ends, which lost 5 bases and 0 bases, there was a span of 11 bases. As DNA, the CDR3 is TGTGCCAGCAGCCCCGCTAGATTCTCCTACAATGAGCAGTTCTTC. Amino acids: CASSPARFSYNEQFF.

The gene calls are TRBV11-1 and TRBJ1-2; no firm D call. This CDR3 comprises 15 residues. CDR1 and CDR2 (germline): SGHAT, FQDESV (reference sequence). V shed 2 bases and J shed 2 bases, with 12 bases lying between them. Written as DNA, the CDR3 is TGTGCCAGCAGCTTAATGGGAGGGTCGAACTATGGCTACACCTTC. Translating gives CASSLMGGSNYGYTF.